The 21 T cell receptor beta chains reported below all come from one sample, sequenced in a study of blood T cell repertoires in COVID-19. TCRdb keeps only in-frame clones here, not all; method: immunoSEQ multiplex PCR. The repertoire holds over 130,000 clones, with 80% to 85% as singletons. The sequenced sample consisted of peripheral blood. The receptors come from a woman aged 60-75 years with acute or convalescent COVID-19.

The V call is TRBV6-5, the J call TRBJ1-6; no firm D call. The germline V gene has CDR1 MNHEY and CDR2 SVGAGI. The CDR3 runs to 14 residues. Trimming stripped 3 bases from V and 7 bases from J, with 10 bases between. The CDR3 DNA reads TGTGCCAGCAGTTATAGTCGCCCAAATTCACCCCTCCACTTT. Protein sequence: CASSYSRPNSPLHF.

This clone has a single count. J is TRBJ1-5 and V is TRBV19; 8 nucleotides match TRBD1. In germline, CDR1 is LNHDA, CDR2 SQIVND (reference sequence). J was trimmed by 2 bases and V by 6 bases; bases with no gene match: 12. The CDR3 runs 17 residues. The CDR3 reads CASSRPQGAVGNQPQHF. In DNA form, the CDR3 reads TGTGCCAGTAGCCGACCCCAGGGGGCTGTTGGCAATCAGCCCCAGCATTTT.

This rearrangement joins TRBV15 to TRBJ2-1; TRBD1 agrees at 7 bases. The CDR3 is 16 amino acids. With V trimmed by 0 bases and J by 3 bases, 5 bases remained unmatched. The germline V gene encodes CDR1 LNHNV and CDR2 YYDKDF (reference sequence). The CDR3 nucleotides read TGTGCCACCAGCAGAGATCATGGACAGGTCTACAATGAGCAGTTCTTC. Translated, it gives CATSRDHGQVYNEQFF.

This clone came up a few times. J is TRBJ2-2 and V is TRBV24-1, with D possibly matching TRBD1 (6 bases). Trimming removed 10 bases from V and 4 bases from J, with 12 bases in between. The length of the CDR3 is 13 residues. The germline V gene has CDR1 KGHDR and CDR2 SFDVKD. CDR3 sequence (DNA): TGTGCCACGAGGCCAGGGGCCACCGGGGAGCTGTTTTTT. Amino acid sequence: CATRPGATGELFF.

The rearrangement links TRBV3-1 (or the pseudogene TRBV3-2) to TRBJ2-1, with TRBD2 matching 7 bases. The CDR3 spans 14 residues. Germline lookup yields CDR1 LGHDT and CDR2 YNNKEL (reference sequence). With V trimmed by 4 bases and J by 6 bases, 6 bases remained unmatched. The CDR3 spells CASSPTGLVNEQFF. The CDR3 DNA reads TGTGCCAGCAGCCCTACTGGACTAGTCAATGAGCAGTTCTTC.

V is TRBV3-1 (or the pseudogene TRBV3-2) and J is TRBJ1-2; D unresolved. With 0 bases removed from V and 3 bases from J, the gap between germline ends came to 8 bases. The CDR3 is 14 residues long. Germline V gene data show CDR1 as LGHDT and CDR2 as YNNKEL (reference sequence). CDR3 region: CASSQERGYYGYTF. Written as DNA, the CDR3 is TGTGCCAGCAGCCAAGAGCGGGGTTACTATGGCTACACCTTC.

This sequence joins TRBV6-1 and TRBJ2-7; tentative D call: TRBD1 (6 bases). The ends were cut back, 2 bases at V and 2 bases at J, with 13 bases in the middle. Germline CDR1 is MNHNS and CDR2 is SASEGT. This CDR3 spans 15 amino acids. CDR3 DNA sequence: TGTGCCAGCAGTGAAAAGAGGGGGACCACCTACGAGCAGTACTTC. Protein: CASSEKRGTTYEQYF.

This chain links TRBV2 with TRBJ2-7; TRBD2 aligns across 11 bases. The V segment lost 7 bases and the J segment 2 bases; nucleotides outside the gene matches: 7. Germline V gene lookup returns CDR1 SNHLY and CDR2 FYNNEI. This CDR3 has 15 residues. The CDR3 is CASTFSGRAAYEQYF. CDR3 DNA sequence: TGTGCCAGCACCTTTAGCGGGAGGGCCGCCTACGAGCAGTACTTC. The full variable domain, with the rest looked up from reference TRBV2 and TRBJ2-7, is EPEVTQTPSHQVTQMGQEVILRCVPISNHLYFYWYRQILGQKVEFLVSFYNNEISEKSEIFDDQFSVERPDGSNFTLKIRSTKLEDSAMYFCASTFSGRAAYEQYFGPGTRLTVT.

The V call is TRBV5-1, the J call TRBJ2-7, with D maybe TRBD1 (6 bases). Trimming took 4 bases from V and 1 from J, leaving 15 bases between them. The CDR3 length is 15 residues. Germline V gives CDR1 SGHRS, CDR2 YFSETQ. DNA for the CDR3: TGCGCCAGCAGCAGACCAGGGGTGCGTTCCTACGAGCAGTACTTC. This translates into CASSRPGVRSYEQYF.

This clone was seen once. J is TRBJ2-7 and V is TRBV11-3, with TRBD2 matching over 8 bases. The V gene end was trimmed by 5 bases and the J gene end by 3 bases; junction bases not matched to a gene: 3. This CDR3 comprises 13 residues. Germline CDR1 reads SGHNT; CDR2 reads YENEEA. The CDR3 DNA follows: TGTGCCAGCAGCGCTACTAGCGGCTACGAGCAGTACTTC. Translation: CASSATSGYEQYF. The variable domain in full, completed from reference TRBV11-3 and TRBJ2-7, reads EAGVVQSPRYKIIEKKQPVAFWCNPISGHNTLYWYLQNLGQGPELLIRYENEEAVDDSQLPKDRFSAERLKGVDSTLKIQPAELGDSAVYLCASSATSGYEQYFGPGTRLTVT.

The V gene is TRBV4-1, the J gene TRBJ2-7, with 7 bases fitting TRBD1. V lost 3 bases and J lost 4; bases outside the gene matches: 12. The CDR3 has 16 amino acids. The germline gives CDR1 MGHRA, CDR2 YSYEKL. The CDR3 bases are TGCGCCAGCAGCCAGCGGTCACAGGGGTTTAAGTACGAGCAGTACTTC. Its protein is CASSQRSQGFKYEQYF.

The gene calls are TRBV27 and TRBJ2-1; 10 bases align to TRBD2. The germline V gene has CDR1 MNHEY and CDR2 SMNVEV (reference sequence). The CDR3 has 14 residues. V was pared by 6 bases and J by 9 bases, with 8 bases of the junction left unmatched. The CDR3 loop reads CASSPGTSVREQFF. CDR3 nucleotides: TGTGCCAGCAGCCCCGGGACTAGCGTACGTGAGCAGTTCTTC.

Comments on this clone: Within the sample, other DNA sequences also encode this same CDR3. The chain has TRBV27 and TRBJ2-7; 7 bases fit TRBD2. Per germline, CDR1 MNHEY and CDR2 SMNVEV (reference sequence). CDR3 length: 15 residues. J was trimmed by 3 bases and V by 3 bases; bases with no gene match: 8. The CDR3 is CASSLGGGRLYEQYF. The DNA of the CDR3 is TGTGCCAGCAGTTTGGGGGGAGGGCGCCTCTACGAGCAGTACTTC.

This clone was observed once. The chain is built from TRBV9 and TRBJ1-2; maybe TRBD1 (5 bases). Germline-derived CDR1 and CDR2 are SGDLS and YYNGEE. V gave up 0 bases and J gave up 4 bases, with 10 bases separating them. This CDR3 contains 14 residues. The CDR3 protein is CASSVDGGTYGYTF. The CDR3 region has the DNA TGTGCCAGCAGCGTAGACGGGGGGACCTATGGCTACACCTTC.

The chain links TRBV20-1 to TRBJ1-4; D possibly corresponds to TRBD1 (6 bases). The CDR3 runs 11 residues. V dropped 6 bases and J dropped 8 bases, with 10 bases sitting between them. The germline gives CDR1 DFQATT, CDR2 SNEGSKA (reference sequence). CDR3 DNA sequence: TGCAGTGCCCGCCAGGGGGAAAAACTGTTTTTT. It yields the protein CSARQGEKLFF.

The chain joins TRBV30 to TRBJ2-1, with a possible D match to TRBD1 (6 bases). The CDR3 consists of 15 residues. CDR1 and CDR2 (germline): GTSNPN, SVGIG (reference sequence). The V end lost 0 bases, the J end lost 6 bases, and 15 bases lay between the germline ends. CDR3 loop: CAWSVGGSVGNEQFF. The CDR3 nucleotides read TGTGCCTGGAGTGTAGGGGGTAGCGTTGGCAATGAGCAGTTCTTC.

This chain connects TRBV15 to TRBJ1-3, with D perhaps TRBD1 (5 bases). This CDR3 comprises 16 residues. Trimming took off 0 bases at V and 5 bases at J, with 14 bases between the two ends. CDR1 and CDR2 (germline): LNHNV, YYDKDF (reference sequence). CDR3 in DNA: TGTGCCACCAGCAGAGACCGCGGAGGGGCGAGAAACACCATATATTTT. Protein sequence: CATSRDRGGARNTIYF.

The chain links TRBV6-6 to TRBJ2-7, with TRBD1 matching 8 bases. Germline V lookup: CDR1 MNHNY, CDR2 SVGAGI (reference sequence). V shed 6 bases, J shed 2 bases, and the junction held 24 bases outside the gene matches. This CDR3 is 20 amino acids long. CDR3 sequence (DNA): TGTGCCAGCAGCTCAGCCAGGGGGCTCTCGCTCGGAATAATTGCCTACGAGCAGTACTTC. Its protein product is CASSSARGLSLGIIAYEQYF.

The CDR3 nucleotides read TGTGCCAGCAGTTCCCCCGGGACAGGGGGCGATCGCTACACCTTC. This translates into CASSSPGTGGDRYTF. The V call is TRBV28, the J call TRBJ1-2; TRBD1 matches at 12 bases. This CDR3 is built from 15 residues. The trim removed 4 bases at V and 9 bases at J, leaving 9 bases unmatched. CDR1 is MDHEN, CDR2 SYDVKM, per germline.

This clone was recorded only once. V is TRBV2 and J is TRBJ1-2, with 7 bases fitting TRBD1. The CDR3 has 14 amino acids. From germline, CDR1 is SNHLY and CDR2 FYNNEI. V trimming: 7 bases; J trimming: 4 bases; junction bases outside the gene matches: 9. DNA for the CDR3: TGTGCCAGCAACAATCCGGGGACAGTCTATGGCTACACCTTC. Translated: CASNNPGTVYGYTF.

The J gene is TRBJ1-1, the V gene TRBV2; no definite D call. The germline V gene has CDR1 SNHLY and CDR2 FYNNEI. The CDR3 has 13 amino acids. Trimming took 4 bases from V and 6 from J, leaving 12 bases between them. Here the CDR3 reads CASSVAGSAEAFF. The CDR3 coding sequence is TGTGCCAGCAGTGTGGCGGGATCCGCTGAAGCTTTCTTT.